This TCR beta chain was found in a study of Ad26.COV2.S vaccination and SARS-CoV-2 variants. Study background: As a participant in COV1001, the donor was in the Ad26.COV2.S trial arm.

Overall study results and limits: Analyses that measured TCR breadth and depth may have underestimated total T cell responses.

This CDR3 region has 16 residues. V lost 3 bases, J lost 4 bases, and 8 bases stayed unmatched. Germline-derived CDR1 and CDR2 are SGDLS and YYNGEE. Measured with immunoSEQ multiplex PCR; TCRdb has only the in-frame clones, and not every one. The repertoire has roughly 300,000 clones, approximately 86% of them found once; the top ten carry around 10%. This clone has only one observation. The antigen remains unidentified. The treatment is: some 20 received Ad26.COV2.S at low or high dose, single or two shots; 5 received placebo; per-sample allocation not given. Day 63 after the first injection of vaccine or placebo was the sampling time.

The chain joins TRBV9 to TRBJ1-1; 11 bases are a match to TRBD1. Sequencing was performed on peripheral blood, taken in a trial of Ad26.COV2.S vaccine versus placebo. The sequence came from a person aged 18 to 59 who received the Ad26.COV2.S COVID-19 vaccine or a placebo. The CDR3 protein is CASSAGTGGLGTEAFF. The CDR3 DNA follows: TGTGCCAGCAGCGCGGGGACAGGGGGGCTAGGCACTGAAGCTTTCTTT.